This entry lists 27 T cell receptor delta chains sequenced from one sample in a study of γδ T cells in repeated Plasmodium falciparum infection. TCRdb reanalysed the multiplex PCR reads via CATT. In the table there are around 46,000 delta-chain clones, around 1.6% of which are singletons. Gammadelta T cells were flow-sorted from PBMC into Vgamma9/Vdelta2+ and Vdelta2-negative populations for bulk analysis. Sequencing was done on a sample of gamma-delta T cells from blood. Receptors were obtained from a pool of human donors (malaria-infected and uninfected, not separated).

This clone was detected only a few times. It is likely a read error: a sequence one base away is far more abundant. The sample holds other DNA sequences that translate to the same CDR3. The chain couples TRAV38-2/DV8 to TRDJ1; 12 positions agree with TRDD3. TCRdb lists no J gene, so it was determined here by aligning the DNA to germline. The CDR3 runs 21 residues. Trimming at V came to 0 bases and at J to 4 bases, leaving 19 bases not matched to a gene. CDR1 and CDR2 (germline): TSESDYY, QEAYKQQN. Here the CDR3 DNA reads TGTGCTTATAGGAGCGCGTCAATCCTCAGGTGGGCTGGGGGATACGACGATAAACTCATCTTT. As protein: CAYRSASILRWAGGYDDKLIF.

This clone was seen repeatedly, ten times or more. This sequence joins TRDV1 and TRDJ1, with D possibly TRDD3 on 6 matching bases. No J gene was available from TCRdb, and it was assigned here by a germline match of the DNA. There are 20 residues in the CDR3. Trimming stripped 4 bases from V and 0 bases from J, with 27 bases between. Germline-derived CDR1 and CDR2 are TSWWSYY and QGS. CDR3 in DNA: TGTGCTCTTGGGGTTCTTATACTCTTTTCTGGGGTAACGTACACCGATAAACTCATCTTT. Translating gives CALGVLILFSGVTYTDKLIF.

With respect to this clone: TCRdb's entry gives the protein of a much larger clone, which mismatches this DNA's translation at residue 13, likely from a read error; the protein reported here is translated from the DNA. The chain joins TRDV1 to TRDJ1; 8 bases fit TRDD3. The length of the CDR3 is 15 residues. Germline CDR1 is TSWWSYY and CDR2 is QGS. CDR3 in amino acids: CALGEYSGIPDKPIF. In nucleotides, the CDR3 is TGTGCTCTTGGGGAATATTCGGGGATACCCGATAAACCCATCTTT.

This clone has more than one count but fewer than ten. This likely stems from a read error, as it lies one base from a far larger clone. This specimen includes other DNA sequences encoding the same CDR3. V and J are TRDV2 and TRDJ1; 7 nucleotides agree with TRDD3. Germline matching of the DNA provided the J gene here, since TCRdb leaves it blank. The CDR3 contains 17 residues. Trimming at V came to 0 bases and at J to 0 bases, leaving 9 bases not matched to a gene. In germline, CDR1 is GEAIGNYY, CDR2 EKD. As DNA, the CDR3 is TGTGCCTGTGACACCCTAGCCCGAGGGGATAACACCGATAAACTCATCTTT. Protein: CACDTLARGDNTDKLIF.

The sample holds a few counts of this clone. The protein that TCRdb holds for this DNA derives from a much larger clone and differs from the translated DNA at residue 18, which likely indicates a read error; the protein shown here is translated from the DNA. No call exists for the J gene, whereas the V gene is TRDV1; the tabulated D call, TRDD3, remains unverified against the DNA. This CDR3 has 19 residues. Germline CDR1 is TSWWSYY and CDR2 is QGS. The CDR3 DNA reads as TGTGCTCTTGGGGAACACCCCTACTTGGGGATGGTTTACACCGATAAACTCACCTTT. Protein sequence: CALGEHPYLGMVYTDKLTF.

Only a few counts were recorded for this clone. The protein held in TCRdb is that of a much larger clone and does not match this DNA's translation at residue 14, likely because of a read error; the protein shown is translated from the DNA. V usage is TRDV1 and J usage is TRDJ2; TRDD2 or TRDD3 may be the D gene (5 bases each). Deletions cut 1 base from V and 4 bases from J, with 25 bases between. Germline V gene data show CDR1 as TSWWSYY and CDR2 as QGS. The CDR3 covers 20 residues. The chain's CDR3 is CALGEPLLSGIYDGTAQLFF. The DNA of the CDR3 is TGTGCTCTTGGGGAACCTCTCCTAAGTGGGATTTACGATGGGACAGCACAACTCTTCTTT.

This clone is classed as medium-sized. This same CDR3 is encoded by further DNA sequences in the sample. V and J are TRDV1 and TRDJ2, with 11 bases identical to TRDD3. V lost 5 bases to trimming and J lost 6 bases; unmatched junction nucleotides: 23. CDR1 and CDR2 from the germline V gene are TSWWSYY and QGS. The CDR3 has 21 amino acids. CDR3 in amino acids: CALGFSYLQDLGDTRAAQLFF. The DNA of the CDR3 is TGTGCTCTTGGGTTTTCCTACCTGCAAGACCTGGGGGATACTCGGGCAGCACAACTCTTCTTT.

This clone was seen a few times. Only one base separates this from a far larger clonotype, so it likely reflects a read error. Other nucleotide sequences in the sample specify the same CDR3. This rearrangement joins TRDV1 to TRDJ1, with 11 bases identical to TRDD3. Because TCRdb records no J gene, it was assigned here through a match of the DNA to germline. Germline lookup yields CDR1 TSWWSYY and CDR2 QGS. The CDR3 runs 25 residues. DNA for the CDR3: TGTGCGCTTGGGGAGTTCGGGCGCGGCCTACGAAGTACTGGGGGATATTACCCGTACACCGATAAACTCATCTTT. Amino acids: CALGEFGRGLRSTGGYYPYTDKLIF.

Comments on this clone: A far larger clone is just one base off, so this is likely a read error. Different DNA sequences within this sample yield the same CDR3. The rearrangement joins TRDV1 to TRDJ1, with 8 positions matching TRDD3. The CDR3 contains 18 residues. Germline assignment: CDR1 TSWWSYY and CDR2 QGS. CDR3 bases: TGTGCTCTTGGGGAACTAAAATGGGGGATGTCCGACACCGACAAACTCATCTTT. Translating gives CALGELKWGMSDTDKLIF.

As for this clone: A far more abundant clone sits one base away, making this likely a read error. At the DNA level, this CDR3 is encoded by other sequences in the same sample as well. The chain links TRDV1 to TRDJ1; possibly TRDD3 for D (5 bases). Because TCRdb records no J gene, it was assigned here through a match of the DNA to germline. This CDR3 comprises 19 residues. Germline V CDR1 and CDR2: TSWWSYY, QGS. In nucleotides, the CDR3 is TGCGCTCTTGGGGTAAACTTTTTTCTATGGCCCCGAGAGACCGATAAACTCATCTTT. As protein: CALGVNFFLWPRETDKLIF.

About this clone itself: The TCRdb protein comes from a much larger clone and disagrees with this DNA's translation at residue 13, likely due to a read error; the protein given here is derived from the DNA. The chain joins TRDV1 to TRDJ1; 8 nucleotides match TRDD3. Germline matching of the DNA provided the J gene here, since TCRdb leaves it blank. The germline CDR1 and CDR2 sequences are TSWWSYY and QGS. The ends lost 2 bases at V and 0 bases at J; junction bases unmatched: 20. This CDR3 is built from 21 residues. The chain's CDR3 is CALGEIRSLVLGVPYTDKLIF. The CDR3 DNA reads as TGTGCTCTTGGGGAAATACGATCCCTGGTACTGGGGGTTCCGTACACCGATAAACTCATCTTT.

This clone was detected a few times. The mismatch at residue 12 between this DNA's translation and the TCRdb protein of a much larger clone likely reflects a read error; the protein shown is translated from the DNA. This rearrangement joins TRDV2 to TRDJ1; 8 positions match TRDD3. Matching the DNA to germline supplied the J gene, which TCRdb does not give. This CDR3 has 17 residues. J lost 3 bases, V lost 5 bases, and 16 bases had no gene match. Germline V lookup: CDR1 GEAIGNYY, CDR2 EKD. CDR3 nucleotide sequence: TGTGCCTGTGTAGGGATCGCTCTGGGGGACTACGCCGATAAACTCATCTTT. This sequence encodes CACVGIALGDYADKLIF.

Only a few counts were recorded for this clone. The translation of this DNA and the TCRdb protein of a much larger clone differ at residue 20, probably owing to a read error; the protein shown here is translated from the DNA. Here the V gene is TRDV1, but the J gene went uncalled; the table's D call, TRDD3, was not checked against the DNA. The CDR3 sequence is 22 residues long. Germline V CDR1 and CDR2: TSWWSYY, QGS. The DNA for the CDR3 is TGTGCTCTTGGGGAACTACCTTCCTACATGGGTGGGGGTCACTCATACACCGATAAACACATCTTT. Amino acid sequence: CALGELPSYMGGGHSYTDKHIF.

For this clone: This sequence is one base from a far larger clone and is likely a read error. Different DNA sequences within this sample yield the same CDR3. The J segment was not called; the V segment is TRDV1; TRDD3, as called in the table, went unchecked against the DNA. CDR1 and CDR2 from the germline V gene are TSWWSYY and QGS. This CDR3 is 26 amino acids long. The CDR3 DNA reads TGTGCTCTTGGGGAACTAGAGCCAGAGAATATCGTGTCTCGAGTACTGGGGGATACAAGGACCGATAAGCTCATCTTT. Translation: CALGELEPENIVSRVLGDTRTDKLIF.

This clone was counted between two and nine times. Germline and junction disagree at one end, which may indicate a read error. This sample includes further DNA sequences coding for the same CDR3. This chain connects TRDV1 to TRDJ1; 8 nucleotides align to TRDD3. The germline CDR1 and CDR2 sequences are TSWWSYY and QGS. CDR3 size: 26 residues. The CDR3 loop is CALGEAKGLVGTQTILGAANTDKLIF. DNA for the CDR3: TGTGCTCTTGGGGAAGCTAAAGGTCTCGTGGGTACACAGACGATACTGGGGGCTGCTAATACCGATAAGCTCATCTTT.

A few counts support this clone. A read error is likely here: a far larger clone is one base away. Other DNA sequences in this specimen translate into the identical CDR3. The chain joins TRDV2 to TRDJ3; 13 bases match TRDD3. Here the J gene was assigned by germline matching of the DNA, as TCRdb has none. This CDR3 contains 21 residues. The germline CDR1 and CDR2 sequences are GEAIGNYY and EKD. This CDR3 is CACESVLGDTRSSWDTRQMFF. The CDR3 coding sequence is TGTGCTTGTGAGTCCGTACTGGGGGATACGCGTAGCTCCTGGGACACCCGACAGATGTTTTTC.

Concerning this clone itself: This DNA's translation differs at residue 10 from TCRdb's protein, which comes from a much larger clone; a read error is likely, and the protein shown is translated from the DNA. The CDR3 reads CALGESDFLVPPNWGIRGPYTDKLIF. In nucleotides, the CDR3 is TGTGCTCTTGGGGAATCAGACTTCCTCGTCCCTCCGAACTGGGGGATACGCGGCCCATACACCGATAAACTCATCTTT. The chain couples TRDV1 to TRDJ1; 13 bases are a match to TRDD3. The germline gives CDR1 TSWWSYY, CDR2 QGS. The CDR3 runs 26 residues. The V gene end was trimmed by 2 bases and the J gene end by 0 bases; junction bases not matched to a gene: 30.

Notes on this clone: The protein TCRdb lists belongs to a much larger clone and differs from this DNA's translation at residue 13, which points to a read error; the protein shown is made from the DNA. Here the CDR3 reads CALTSYVRIWGLADKLIF. DNA for the CDR3: TGTGCTCTTACTTCCTACGTTCGTATCTGGGGGCTAGCCGATAAACTCATCTTT. The chain uses TRDV1 and TRDJ1; the D gene is possibly TRDD2 (8 bases). In the absence of a J gene in TCRdb, the DNA was matched to germline to assign it here. This CDR3 has 18 residues. Trimming pared 8 bases from V and 3 bases from J, leaving 28 bases between. Germline values: CDR1 TSWWSYY, CDR2 QGS.

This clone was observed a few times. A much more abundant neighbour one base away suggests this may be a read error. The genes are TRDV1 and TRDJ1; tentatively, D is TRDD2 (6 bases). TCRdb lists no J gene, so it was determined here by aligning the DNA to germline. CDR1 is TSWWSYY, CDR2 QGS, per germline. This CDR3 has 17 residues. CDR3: CALGERDPTANTDKLIF. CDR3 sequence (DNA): TGCGCTCTTGGGGAACGAGATCCTACGGCGAACACCGATAAACTCATCTTT.

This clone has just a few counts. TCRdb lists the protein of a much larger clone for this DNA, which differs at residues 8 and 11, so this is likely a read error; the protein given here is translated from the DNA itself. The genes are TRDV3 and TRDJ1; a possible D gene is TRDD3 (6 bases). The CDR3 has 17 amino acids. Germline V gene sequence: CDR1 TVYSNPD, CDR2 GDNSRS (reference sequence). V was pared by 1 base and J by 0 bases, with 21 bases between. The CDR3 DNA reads TGTGCCTTTAAAGGACTGTGGGGGGGTGGGCACACCGATAAACTCATCTTT. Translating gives CAFKGLWGGGHTDKLIF.

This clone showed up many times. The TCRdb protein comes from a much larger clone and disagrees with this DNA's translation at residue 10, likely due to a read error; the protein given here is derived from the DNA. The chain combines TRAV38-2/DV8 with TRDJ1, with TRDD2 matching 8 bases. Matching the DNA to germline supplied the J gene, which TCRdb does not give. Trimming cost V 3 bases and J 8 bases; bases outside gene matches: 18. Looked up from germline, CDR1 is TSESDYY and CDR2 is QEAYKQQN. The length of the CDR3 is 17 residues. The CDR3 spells CAYRTPGLPIPLSKLIF. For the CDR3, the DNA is TGTGCTTATAGGACCCCAGGCCTTCCTATCCCTCTATCGAAACTCATCTTT.

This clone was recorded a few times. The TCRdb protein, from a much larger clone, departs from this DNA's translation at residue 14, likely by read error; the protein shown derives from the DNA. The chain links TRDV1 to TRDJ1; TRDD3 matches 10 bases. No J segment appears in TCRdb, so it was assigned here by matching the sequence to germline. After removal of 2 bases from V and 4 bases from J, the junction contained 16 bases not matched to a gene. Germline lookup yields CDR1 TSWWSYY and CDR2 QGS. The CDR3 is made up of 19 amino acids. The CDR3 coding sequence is TGTGCTCTTGGGGAAAGGCCCCCTATCTGGGGGATATGCATCGATAAACTCATCTTT. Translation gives CALGERPPIWGICIDKLIF.

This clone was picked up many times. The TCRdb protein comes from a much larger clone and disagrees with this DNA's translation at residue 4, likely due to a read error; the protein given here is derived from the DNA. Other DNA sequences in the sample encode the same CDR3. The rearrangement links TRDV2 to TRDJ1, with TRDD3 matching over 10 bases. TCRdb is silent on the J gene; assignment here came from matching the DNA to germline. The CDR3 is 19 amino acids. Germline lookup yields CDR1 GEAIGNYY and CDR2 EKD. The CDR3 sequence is CACGTFSYGGYGYTDKLIF. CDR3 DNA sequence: TGTGCCTGTGGCACCTTTTCCTACGGGGGATACGGGTACACCGATAAACTCATCTTT.

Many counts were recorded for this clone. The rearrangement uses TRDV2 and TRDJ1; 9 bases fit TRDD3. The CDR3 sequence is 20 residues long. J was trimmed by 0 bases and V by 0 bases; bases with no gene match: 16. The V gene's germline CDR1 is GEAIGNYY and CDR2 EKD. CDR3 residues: CACDTLDYSTGGNHTDKLIF. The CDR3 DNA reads TGTGCCTGTGACACCTTAGATTACAGTACTGGGGGAAACCACACCGATAAACTCATCTTT.

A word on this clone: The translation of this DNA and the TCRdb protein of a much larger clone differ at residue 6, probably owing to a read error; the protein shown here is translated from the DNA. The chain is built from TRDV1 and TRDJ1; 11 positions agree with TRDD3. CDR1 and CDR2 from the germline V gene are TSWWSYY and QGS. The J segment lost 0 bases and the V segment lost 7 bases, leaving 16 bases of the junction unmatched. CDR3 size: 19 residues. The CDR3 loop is CALVDTPYWGIDNTDKLIF. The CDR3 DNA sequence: TGTGCTCTTGTGGATACTCCTTACTGGGGGATAGATAACACCGATAAACTCATCTTT.

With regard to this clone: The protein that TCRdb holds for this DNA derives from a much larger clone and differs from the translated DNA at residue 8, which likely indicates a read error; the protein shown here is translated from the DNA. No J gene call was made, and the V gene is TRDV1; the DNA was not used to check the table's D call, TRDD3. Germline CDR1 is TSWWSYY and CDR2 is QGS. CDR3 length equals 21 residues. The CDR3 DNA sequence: TGTGCTCTTGGGGAGCTCCCTGCCAGCCTCCCTGAACTGGGGGATCCCGATAAACTCATCTTC. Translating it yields CALGELPASLPELGDPDKLIF.

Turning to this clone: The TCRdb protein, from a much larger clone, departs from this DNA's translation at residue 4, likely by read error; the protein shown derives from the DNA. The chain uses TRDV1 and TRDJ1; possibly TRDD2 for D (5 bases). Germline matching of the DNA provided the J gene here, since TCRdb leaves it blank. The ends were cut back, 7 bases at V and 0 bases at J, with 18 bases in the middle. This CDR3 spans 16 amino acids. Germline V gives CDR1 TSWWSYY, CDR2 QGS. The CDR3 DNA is TGTGCTCTTGACGTGGACTTCCCTCCTAACACCGATAAACTCATCTTT. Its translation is CALDVDFPPNTDKLIF.